This record looks at one T cell receptor beta chain sequence and its context. Its antigen is currently unknown. Thymic material originated from resections removed in the course of corrective heart surgery. The donor group consisted of healthy Finnish infants who were having corrective surgery for congenital heart defects. The data stem from a study of human thymus T cells. Regarding the study as a whole: In thymic and blood repertoires alike, V and J usage looked biased. Unrelated people showed highly overlapping thymic repertoires, related research reported.

Sequenced by immunoSEQ multiplex PCR; TCRdb stores in-frame clones only, minus some. The repertoire includes some 120,000 clones, over 85% of them detected once, and approximately 0.022% sits in the top ten. The CDR3 loop spans 16 amino acids. CDR1 and CDR2 from the germline V gene are LGHNA and YSLEER. V dropped 2 bases and J dropped 4 bases, with 16 bases sitting between them. V usage is TRBV4-3 and J usage is TRBJ2-3, with D perhaps matching TRBD1 or TRBD2 (5 bases each). The sequencing sample was made of thymus tissue. This TCR was sampled from a boy younger than two with a congenital heart defect but otherwise immunologically healthy. The CDR3 DNA is TGCGCCAGCAGCCAAAGGTGGGACCTGGGCGCAGATACGCAGTATTTT. It codes for CASSQRWDLGADTQYF.